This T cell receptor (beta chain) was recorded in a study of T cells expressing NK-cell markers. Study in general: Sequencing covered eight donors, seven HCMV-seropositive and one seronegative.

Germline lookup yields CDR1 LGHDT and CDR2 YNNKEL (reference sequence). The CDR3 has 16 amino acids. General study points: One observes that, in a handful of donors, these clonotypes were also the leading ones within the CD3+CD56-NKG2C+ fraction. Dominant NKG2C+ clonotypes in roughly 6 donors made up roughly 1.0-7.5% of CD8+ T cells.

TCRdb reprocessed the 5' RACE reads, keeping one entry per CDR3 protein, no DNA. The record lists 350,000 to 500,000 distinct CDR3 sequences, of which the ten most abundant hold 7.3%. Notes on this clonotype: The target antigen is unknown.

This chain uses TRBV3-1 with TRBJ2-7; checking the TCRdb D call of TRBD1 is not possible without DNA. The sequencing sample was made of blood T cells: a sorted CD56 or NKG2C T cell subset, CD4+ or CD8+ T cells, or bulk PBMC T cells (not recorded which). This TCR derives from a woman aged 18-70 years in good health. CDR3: CASSQESGQGSYEQYF.